Here is one T cell receptor (beta chain) with its context. The data originate from a study of blood T cell repertoires in COVID-19. Study-level information: The United States, Italy and Spain provided the acute and convalescent COVID-19 samples. In each case, the material was cDNA or gDNA derived from T cells, B-cell-depleted T cells, or PBMCs.

Cohort allocation depended upon clinical history that participants reported. Clones were read by immunoSEQ multiplex PCR, and TCRdb kept only the in-frame ones, dropping some. Of about 190,000 clones listed, approximately 84% were seen once; the top ten hold roughly 3.2%. CDR1 and CDR2 from the germline V gene are MNHEY and SVGAGI. The CDR3 length is 14 residues. The V and J ends lost 10 bases and 2 bases respectively, with 18 bases between them. Input material: PBMCs or T cells enriched from blood (not recorded which). This receptor was obtained from a woman younger than 45 who had recovered from COVID-19. J is TRBJ2-7 and V is TRBV6-5; D possibly corresponds to TRBD2 (5 bases). CDR3 loop: CATSEGYPAYEQYV. For the CDR3, the DNA is TGTGCCACGAGCGAGGGTTACCCAGCCTACGAGCAGTACGTC.